The 24 T cell receptor beta chains reported below all come from one sample, sequenced in a study of a mutant IDH1 vaccine in newly diagnosed glioma. Time point defined: week 11, during vaccination. Every single dose of the vaccine, 300 ug of mutant IDH1 20-mer peptide, came with topical imiquimod. No antigen is known for these receptors. TCRdb keeps only in-frame clones here, not all; method: immunoSEQ multiplex PCR. The sample records about 39,000 clones, about 80% being singletons. The sequences come from peripheral blood mononuclear cells (PBMCs), collected from a glioma patient whose treatment included an IDH1 peptide vaccine. The receptors were sampled from a woman younger than 45 with glioma. Some clones in this sample may be carry-over from other donors' samples.

This sequence joins TRBV18 and TRBJ2-1, with 8 positions matching TRBD2. Per germline, CDR1 KGHSH and CDR2 LQKENI. The trim removed 5 bases at V and 0 bases at J, leaving 9 bases unmatched. This CDR3 contains 17 residues. The DNA for the CDR3 is TGTGCCAGCTCAAGACGAACTAGCGGTAGCTCCTACAATGAGCAGTTCTTC. It codes for CASSRRTSGSSYNEQFF.

The V gene is TRBV19, the J gene TRBJ2-3; 10 positions match TRBD2. The CDR3 is 17 residues long. With V trimmed by 2 bases and J by 0 bases, 5 bases remained unmatched. Per germline, CDR1 LNHDA and CDR2 SQIVND (reference sequence). CDR3 in DNA: TGTGCCAGTAGTATAAGAGGACTAGCGGAGAGCACAGATACGCAGTATTTT. Amino acids: CASSIRGLAESTDTQYF.

CDR3 loop: CASSQCRRGFRPQHF. CDR3 coding DNA: TGCGCCAGCAGTCAATGTAGACGGGGGTTTCGGCCCCAGCATTTT. This rearrangement joins TRBV23-1 to TRBJ1-5; D possibly corresponds to TRBD1 (5 bases). TRBV23-1 belongs to the ORF category, with a function that is uncertain. This CDR3 spans 15 amino acids. Trimming took 1 base from V and 9 from J, leaving 16 bases between them.

The chain employs TRBV5-6 and TRBJ2-2, with D perhaps matching TRBD1 or TRBD2 (5 bases each). The V and J ends lost 6 bases and 2 bases respectively, with 17 bases between them. The V gene's germline CDR1 is SGHDT and CDR2 YYEEEE. This CDR3 has 16 residues. The CDR3 loop is CASTNPGTTNTGELFF. The CDR3 DNA reads as TGTGCCAGCACCAATCCCGGGACGACCAACACCGGGGAGCTGTTTTTT.

The V gene is TRBV1, the J gene TRBJ1-1; the table assigns TRBD1, which was not confirmed against the DNA. TRBV1 represents a pseudogene. The length of the CDR3 is 16 residues. This CDR3 is CTSSQRPRQGSREAFF. In nucleotides, the CDR3 is TGCACCAGCAGCCAGAGGCCCAGACAGGGTTCCCGTGAAGCTTTCTTT.

V usage is TRBV7-9 and J usage is TRBJ2-7; D is possibly TRBD1 or TRBD2 (5 bases each). CDR1 SEHNR and CDR2 FQNEAQ come from the germline V gene (reference sequence). The CDR3 length is 12 residues. V lost 8 bases to trimming and J lost 6 bases, with 14 bases between them. The CDR3 region is CASSGLLTEQYF. The CDR3 nucleotides read TGTGCCAGCTCGGGGCTTCTTACCGAGCAGTACTTC.

This clone appeared a few times. This sequence joins TRBV14 and TRBJ2-2, with D hard to call. Germline V lookup: CDR1 SGHDN, CDR2 FVKESK. The CDR3 spans 11 residues. Deletions cut 1 base from V and 9 bases from J, with 3 bases between. DNA for the CDR3: TGTGCCAGCAGCCAAGGATGGGAGCTGTTTTTT. Protein product: CASSQGWELFF.

V gene TRBV5-1 combines with J gene TRBJ2-1; 8 nucleotides agree with TRBD2. CDR1 and CDR2 from the germline V gene are SGHRS and YFSETQ. The length of the CDR3 is 15 residues. Germline trimming cut 0 bases from V and 7 bases from J; bases unmatched to any gene: 6. CDR3 DNA: TGCGCCAGCAGCTTGGAGGGGACTAGTATAAATGAGCAGTTCTTC. Translation gives CASSLEGTSINEQFF.

The chain recombines TRBV7-9 with TRBJ1-3; D is uncertain. Trimming stripped 3 bases from V and 1 base from J, with 13 bases between. Germline assignment: CDR1 SEHNR and CDR2 FQNEAQ (reference sequence). This CDR3 comprises 16 residues. DNA of the CDR3: TGTGCCAGCAGCTTTTCGGTCTGGGGATCTGGAAACACCATATATTTT. This encodes CASSFSVWGSGNTIYF.

The V call is TRBV7-9, the J call TRBJ1-1, with D perhaps TRBD1 (5 bases). V was shortened by 1 base and J by 4 bases, with 19 bases between the two germline ends. This CDR3 region has 17 residues. Germline V gene lookup returns CDR1 SEHNR and CDR2 FQNEAQ (reference sequence). The DNA of the CDR3 is TGTGCCAGCAGCTTAGATAAATGGGGGGTCCGGCGCACTGAAGCTTTCTTT. Its translation: CASSLDKWGVRRTEAFF.

This clone was detected a few times. The chain is built from TRBV30 and TRBJ2-7; the match to TRBD2 covers 15 bases. This CDR3 has 18 amino acids. After removal of 3 bases from V and 2 bases from J, the junction contained 11 bases not matched to a gene. Germline lookup yields CDR1 GTSNPN and CDR2 SVGIG (reference sequence). The CDR3 DNA reads as TGTGCCTGGAGGGACACGGGACTAGCGGGAGGAAAGACCTACGAGCAGTACTTC. Translated: CAWRDTGLAGGKTYEQYF.

The J gene is TRBJ2-1, the V gene TRBV29-1, with D perhaps matching TRBD1 or TRBD2 (5 bases each). The CDR3 is 14 amino acids. The V gene's germline CDR1 is SQVTM and CDR2 ANQGSEA. Trimming took 4 bases from V and 0 from J, leaving 10 bases between them. CDR3 in amino acids: CSVGGPNSYNEQFF. CDR3 bases: TGCAGCGTTGGGGGACCGAACTCCTACAATGAGCAGTTCTTC.

This clone was observed once. This chain uses TRBV5-1 with TRBJ1-1; possibly TRBD1 for D (5 bases). The germline V and J ends were trimmed by 0 bases and 8 bases, with 17 bases remaining between them. The CDR3 runs to 15 residues. Looked up from germline, CDR1 is SGHRS and CDR2 is YFSETQ. The DNA for the CDR3 is TGCGCCAGCAGCTTGGAGAGATCGGGGCCGGACGAAGCTTTCTTT. It specifies CASSLERSGPDEAFF.

V and J are TRBV5-1 and TRBJ1-3; no reliable D call. CDR1 is SGHRS and CDR2 is YFSETQ in the germline V gene. Trimming removed 3 bases at V and 0 bases at J, with 13 bases between. The CDR3 sequence is 16 residues long. For the CDR3, the DNA is TGCGCCAGCAGCTCCCACTCTACGGACTCTGGAAACACCATATATTTT. Protein product: CASSSHSTDSGNTIYF.

This chain connects TRBV13 to TRBJ2-1; no definite D call. V dropped 2 bases and J dropped 9 bases, with 5 bases sitting between them. The germline gives CDR1 PRHDT, CDR2 FYEKMQ (reference sequence). CDR3 length equals 11 residues. CDR3 sequence: CASSLFSEQFF. The CDR3 nucleotides read TGTGCCAGCAGCTTATTCAGTGAGCAGTTCTTC.

This chain links TRBV2 with TRBJ1-2; tentative D call: TRBD1 (5 bases). V lost 4 bases, J lost 1 base, and 7 bases lay in between. This CDR3 is built from 13 residues. CDR1 is SNHLY and CDR2 is FYNNEI in the germline V gene. In DNA form, the CDR3 reads TGTGCCAGCAGTGGGGGGGGTAACTATGGCTACACCTTC. It translates to CASSGGGNYGYTF.

The gene calls are TRBV11-2 and TRBJ2-6; D is undetermined. Between the trimmed V and J ends, which lost 3 bases and 1 base, there was a span of 7 bases. Germline V gene sequence: CDR1 SGHAT, CDR2 FQNNGV. The CDR3 is 15 residues long. The DNA for the CDR3 is TGTGCCAGCAGCTTCGGGCCGTCTGGGGCCAACGTCCTGACTTTC. Protein product: CASSFGPSGANVLTF.

The rearrangement joins TRBV19 to TRBJ2-7; perhaps D is TRBD1 or TRBD2 (5 bases each). Trimming removed 5 bases from V and 6 bases from J, with 11 bases in between. Germline V CDR1 and CDR2: LNHDA, SQIVND (reference sequence). This CDR3 comprises 12 residues. CDR3 protein: CASSPGTGEQYF. CDR3 bases: TGTGCCAGTAGTCCCGGGACGGGCGAGCAGTACTTC. Filled out from reference TRBV19 and TRBJ2-7, the complete variable domain reads DGGITQSPKYLFRKEGQNVTLSCEQNLNHDAMYWYRQDPGQGLRLIYYSQIVNDFQKGDIAEGYSVSREKKESFPLTVTSAQKNPTAFYLCASSPGTGEQYFGPGTRLTVT.

The chain combines TRBV6-5 with TRBJ2-7, with 7 bases fitting TRBD2. Trimming at V came to 0 bases and at J to 3 bases, leaving 5 bases not matched to a gene. Germline CDR1 MNHEY, CDR2 SVGAGI. The CDR3 is made up of 15 amino acids. This CDR3 is CASSYSGRTSYEQYF. The CDR3 bases are TGTGCCAGCAGTTACTCGGGCCGGACTAGCTACGAGCAGTACTTC.

This clone came up a few times. The rearrangement joins TRBV6-1 to TRBJ1-2, with TRBD1 as a possible D gene (5 bases). Trimming removed 0 bases from V and 3 bases from J, with 17 bases in between. This CDR3 has 17 residues. The germline V gene encodes CDR1 MNHNS and CDR2 SASEGT. The CDR3: CASSEAPYGAVHYGYTF. The CDR3 DNA follows: TGTGCCAGCAGTGAAGCGCCCTACGGGGCAGTTCACTATGGCTACACCTTC.

The rearrangement uses TRBV30 and TRBJ2-5; 10 nucleotides agree with TRBD2. CDR3 length equals 18 residues. Germline CDR1 and CDR2: GTSNPN and SVGIG (reference sequence). Trimming at V came to 3 bases and at J to 5 bases, leaving 18 bases not matched to a gene. CDR3 in DNA: TGTGCCTGGAGGGCCGGCGGGACTAGCGCTCGCCTGTGGGAGACCCAGTACTTC. It translates to CAWRAGGTSARLWETQYF.

V is TRBV5-8 and J is TRBJ2-7, with D possibly TRBD1 on 5 matching bases. Between the trimmed V and J ends, which lost 2 bases and 6 bases, there was a span of 9 bases. Germline-derived CDR1 and CDR2 are SGHTS and YDEGEE. The CDR3 runs 12 residues. CDR3 residues: CASSLRRVEQYF. CDR3 in DNA: TGTGCCAGCAGCTTACGCAGGGTCGAGCAGTACTTC.

V is TRBV7-9 and J is TRBJ1-4, with D possibly TRBD1 on 5 matching bases. The CDR3 contains 15 residues. CDR1 is SEHNR and CDR2 is FQNEAQ in the germline V gene (reference sequence). V lost 0 bases to trimming and J lost 8 bases, with 13 bases between them. The CDR3 protein is CASSLALGGDEKLFF. CDR3 nucleotides: TGTGCCAGCAGCTTAGCGCTCGGGGGGGACGAAAAACTGTTTTTT.

The genes are TRBV18 and TRBJ2-7; weak D call: TRBD1 (6 bases). The length of the CDR3 is 15 residues. Looked up from germline, CDR1 is KGHSH and CDR2 is LQKENI. The germline V and J ends were trimmed by 3 bases and 6 bases, with 18 bases remaining between them. The CDR3 sequence: CASSPGGPRGLEQYF. The CDR3, as DNA: TGTGCCAGCTCACCTGGGGGCCCCCGGGGCCTCGAGCAGTACTTC.